This TCR beta chain was captured in a study of shared clonotypes between healthy human individuals. The study separated CD4+ cells into CD45RA+ naive and CD45RA-negative memory subsets. This clone was seen only a few times. Its target is not known. General study results and limits: Compared with memory subsets, naive subsets generally had larger estimated richness. Large depth notwithstanding, sorted-subset sequencing proved incomplete by rarefaction.

The assay used deep level. The repertoire was sequenced with immunoSEQ multiplex PCR; TCRdb's copy has only in-frame clones and lacks some. In the table there are 1,400,000 or so clones, approximately 98.5% of which are singletons. V gave up 2 bases and J gave up 2 bases, with 10 bases separating them. Germline V gene data show CDR1 as SEHNR and CDR2 as FQNEAQ (reference sequence). CDR3 size: 15 residues. This chain links TRBV7-9 with TRBJ1-5; D ambiguous. This sequence originates from a man younger than 45 in good health. Sequenced material: naive CD4+ T cells sorted from blood. The subset: CD45RA+ positively selected. The CDR3 DNA is TGTGCCAGCAGCTTATCGAGTAACGGCAATCAGCCCCAGCATTTT. The encoded protein is CASSLSSNGNQPQHF.